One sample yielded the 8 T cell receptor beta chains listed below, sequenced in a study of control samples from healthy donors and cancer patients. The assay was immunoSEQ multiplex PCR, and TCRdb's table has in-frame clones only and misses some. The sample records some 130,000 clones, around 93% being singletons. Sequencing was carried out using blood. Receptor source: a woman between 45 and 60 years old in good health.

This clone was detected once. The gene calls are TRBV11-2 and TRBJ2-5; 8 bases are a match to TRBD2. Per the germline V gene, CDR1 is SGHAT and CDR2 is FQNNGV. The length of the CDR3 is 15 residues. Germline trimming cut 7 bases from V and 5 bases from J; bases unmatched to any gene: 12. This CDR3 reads CASTIDGGGTETQYF. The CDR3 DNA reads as TGTGCCAGCACCATCGACGGGGGGGGCACGGAGACCCAGTACTTC.

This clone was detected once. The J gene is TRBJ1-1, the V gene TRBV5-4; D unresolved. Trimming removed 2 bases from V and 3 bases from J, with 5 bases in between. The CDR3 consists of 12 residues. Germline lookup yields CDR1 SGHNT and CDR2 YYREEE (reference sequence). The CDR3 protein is CASSFPDTEAFF. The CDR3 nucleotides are TGTGCCAGCAGCTTTCCGGACACTGAAGCTTTCTTT.

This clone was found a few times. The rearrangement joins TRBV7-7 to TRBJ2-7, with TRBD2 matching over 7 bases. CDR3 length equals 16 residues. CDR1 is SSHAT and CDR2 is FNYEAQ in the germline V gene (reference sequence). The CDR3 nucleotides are TGTGCTACCCTCGGCCCTTCAGGGAGAGCGGGATACGAGCAGTACTTC. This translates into CATLGPSGRAGYEQYF.

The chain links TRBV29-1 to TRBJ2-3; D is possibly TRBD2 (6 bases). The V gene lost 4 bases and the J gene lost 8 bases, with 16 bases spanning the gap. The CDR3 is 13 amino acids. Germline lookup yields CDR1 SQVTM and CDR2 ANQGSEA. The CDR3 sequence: CSVVSSVLGTQYF. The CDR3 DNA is TGCAGCGTTGTCTCTAGCGTACTCGGTACGCAGTATTTT.

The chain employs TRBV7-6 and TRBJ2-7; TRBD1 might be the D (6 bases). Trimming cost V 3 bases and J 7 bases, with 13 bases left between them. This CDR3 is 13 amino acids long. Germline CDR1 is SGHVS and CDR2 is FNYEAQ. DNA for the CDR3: TGTGCCAGCAGCTTCCCAGGGGCGAGGGAGCAGTACTTC. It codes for CASSFPGAREQYF.

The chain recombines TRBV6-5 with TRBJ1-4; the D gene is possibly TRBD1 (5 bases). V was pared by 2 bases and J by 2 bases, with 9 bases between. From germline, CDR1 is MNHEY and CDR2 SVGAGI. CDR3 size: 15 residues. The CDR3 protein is CASSYRGSTNEKLFF. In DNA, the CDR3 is TGTGCCAGCAGTTACCGGGGCTCGACTAATGAAAAACTGTTTTTT.

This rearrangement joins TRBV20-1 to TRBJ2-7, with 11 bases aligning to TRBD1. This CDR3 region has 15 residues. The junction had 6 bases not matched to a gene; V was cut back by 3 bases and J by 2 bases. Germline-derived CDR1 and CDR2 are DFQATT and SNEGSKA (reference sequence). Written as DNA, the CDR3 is TGCAGTGCTAGTAGACCGGGACAGGGGGCCTACGAGCAGTACTTC. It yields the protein CSASRPGQGAYEQYF.

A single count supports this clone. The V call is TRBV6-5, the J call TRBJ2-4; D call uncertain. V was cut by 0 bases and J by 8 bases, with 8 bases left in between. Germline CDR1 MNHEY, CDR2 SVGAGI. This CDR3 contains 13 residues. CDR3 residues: CASSYSGWDIQYF. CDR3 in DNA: TGTGCCAGCAGTTACTCGGGGTGGGACATTCAGTACTTC.